The source of this T cell receptor (beta chain) is a study of CD8 T cells in Susac syndrome. The CDR3 has 14 amino acids. The V gene's germline CDR1 is GTSNPN and CDR2 SVGIG (reference sequence). Trimming took off 2 bases at V and 5 bases at J, with 15 bases between the two ends. With random hexamers, 0.5 to 1 ug RNA was reverse transcribed. TCRdb recomputed calls from the immunoSEQ multiplex PCR reads with MiXCR, one row per CDR3 protein. The sample shows over 150,000 distinct CDR3 sequences, about 94% of them seen only once. The rearrangement links TRBV30 to TRBJ1-1; the D is unclear. The receptor's source is a human donor with Susac syndrome. The specimen was CD4+ T cells from PBMCs. The CDR3 reads CAWSIWPGRTEAFF. Written as DNA, the CDR3 is TGTGCCTGGAGTATTTGGCCCGGTCGGACTGAAGCTTTCTTT. Filled out from reference TRBV30 and TRBJ1-1, the complete variable domain reads SQTIHQWPATLVQPVGSPLSLECTVEGTSNPNLYWYRQAAGRGLQLLFYSVGIGQISSEVPQNLSASRPQDRQFILSSKKLLLSDSGFYLCAWSIWPGRTEAFFGQGTRLTVV.